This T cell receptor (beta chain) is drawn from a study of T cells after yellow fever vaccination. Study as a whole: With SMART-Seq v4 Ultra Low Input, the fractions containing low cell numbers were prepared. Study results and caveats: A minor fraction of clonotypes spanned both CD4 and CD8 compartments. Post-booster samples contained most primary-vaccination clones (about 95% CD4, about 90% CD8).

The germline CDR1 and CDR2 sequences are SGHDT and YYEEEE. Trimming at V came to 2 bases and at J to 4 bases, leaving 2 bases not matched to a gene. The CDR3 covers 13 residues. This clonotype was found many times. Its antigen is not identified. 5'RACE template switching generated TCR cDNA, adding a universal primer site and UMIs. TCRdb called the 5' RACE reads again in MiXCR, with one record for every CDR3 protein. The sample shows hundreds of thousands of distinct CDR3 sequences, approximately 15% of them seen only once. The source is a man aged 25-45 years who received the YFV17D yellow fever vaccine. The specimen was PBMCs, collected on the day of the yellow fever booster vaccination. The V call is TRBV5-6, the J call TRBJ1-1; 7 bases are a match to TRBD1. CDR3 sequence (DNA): TGTGCCAGCAGCTTAAACAGGGGCACTGAAGCTTTCTTT. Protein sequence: CASSLNRGTEAFF. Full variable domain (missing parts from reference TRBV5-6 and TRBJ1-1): DAGVTQSPTHLIKTRGQQVTLRCSPKSGHDTVSWYQQALGQGPQFIFQYYEEEERQRGNFPDRFSGHQFPNYSSELNVNALLLGDSALYLCASSLNRGTEAFFGQGTRLTVV.